This record covers a single T cell receptor (beta chain). Its antigen remains unknown. These data originate in a study of chemoradiotherapy in HPV16-positive cancers. The study, taken as a whole, reports: During treatment, candidate HPV-specific clones and E7-related motifs expanded in tumor.

Repertoires were sampled repeatedly during chemoradiotherapy. CDR1 and CDR2 from the germline V gene are MNHNS and SASEGT. V lost 1 base, J lost 2 bases, and 10 bases lay in between. The CDR3 length is 15 residues. Sequencing was performed with immunoSEQ multiplex PCR; in TCRdb, only in-frame clones are kept and a portion is missing. This repertoire shows 10,000 to 15,000 clones, approximately 73% found once; its top ten account for 2.2%. The specimen was obtained from a patient who underwent chemoradiotherapy. This clonotype originated in a human donor with HPV-associated anogenital cancer. The V gene is TRBV6-1, the J gene TRBJ2-3; D gene unclear. CDR3 in amino acids: CASSEEGFPTDTQYF. The CDR3 DNA reads as TGTGCCAGCAGTGAAGAAGGCTTCCCCACAGATACGCAGTATTTT.